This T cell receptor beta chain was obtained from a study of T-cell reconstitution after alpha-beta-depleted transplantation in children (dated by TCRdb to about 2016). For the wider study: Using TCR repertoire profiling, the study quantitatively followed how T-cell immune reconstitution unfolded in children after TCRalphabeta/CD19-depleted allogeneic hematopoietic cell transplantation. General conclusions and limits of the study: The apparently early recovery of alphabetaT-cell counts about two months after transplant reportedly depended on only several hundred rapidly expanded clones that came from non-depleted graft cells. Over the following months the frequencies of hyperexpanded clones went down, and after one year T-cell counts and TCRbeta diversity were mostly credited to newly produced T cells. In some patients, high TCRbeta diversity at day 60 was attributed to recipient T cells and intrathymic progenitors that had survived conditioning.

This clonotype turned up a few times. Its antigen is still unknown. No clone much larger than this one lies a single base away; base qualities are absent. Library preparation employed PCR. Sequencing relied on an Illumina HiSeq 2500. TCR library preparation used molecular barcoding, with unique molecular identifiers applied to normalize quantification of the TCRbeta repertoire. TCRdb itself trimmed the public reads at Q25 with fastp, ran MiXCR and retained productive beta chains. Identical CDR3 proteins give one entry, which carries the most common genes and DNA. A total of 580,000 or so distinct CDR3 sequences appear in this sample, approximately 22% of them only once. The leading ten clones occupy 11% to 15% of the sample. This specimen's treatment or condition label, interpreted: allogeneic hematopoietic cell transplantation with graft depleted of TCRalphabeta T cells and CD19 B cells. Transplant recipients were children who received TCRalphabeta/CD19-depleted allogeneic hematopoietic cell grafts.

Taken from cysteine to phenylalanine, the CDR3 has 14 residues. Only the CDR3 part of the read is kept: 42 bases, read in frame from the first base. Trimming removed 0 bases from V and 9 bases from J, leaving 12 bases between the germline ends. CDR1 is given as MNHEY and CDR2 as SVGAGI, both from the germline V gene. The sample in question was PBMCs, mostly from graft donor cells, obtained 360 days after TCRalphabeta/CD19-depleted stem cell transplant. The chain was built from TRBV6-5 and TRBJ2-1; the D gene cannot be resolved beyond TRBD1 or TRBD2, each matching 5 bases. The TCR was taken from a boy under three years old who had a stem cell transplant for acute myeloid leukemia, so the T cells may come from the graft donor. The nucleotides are TGTGCCAGCAGTTACTCGGGGCCGAGGGGTGAGCAGTTCTTC. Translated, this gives CASSYSGPRGEQFF.